These 6 T cell receptor beta chains share one sample of origin, sequenced in a study of T cell responses to AZD1222 COVID-19 vaccine. Sequencing was performed with immunoSEQ multiplex PCR; in TCRdb, only in-frame clones are kept and a portion is missing. Of 100,000 or so clones in the sample, over 75% were seen once. The material was peripheral blood, obtained on day 0 of AZD1222 vaccination. Receptors were obtained from an adult in good health.

The J gene is TRBJ1-1, the V gene TRBV7-8; D uncertain. Germline V lookup: CDR1 SGHVS, CDR2 FQNEAQ. V was clipped by 1 base and J by 3 bases, with 12 bases between them. The CDR3 totals 15 residues. CDR3 nucleotides: TGTGCCAGCAGCTTAGATCCGGGCCCGGACACTGAAGCTTTCTTT. It yields the protein CASSLDPGPDTEAFF. The entire variable domain, with the rest obtained from reference TRBV7-8 and TRBJ1-1, is as follows: GAGVSQSPRYKVAKRGQDVALRCDPISGHVSLFWYQQALGQGPEFLTYFQNEAQLDKSGLPSDRFFAERPEGSVSTLKIQRTQQEDSAVYLCASSLDPGPDTEAFFGQGTRLTVV.

The chain recombines TRBV6-5 with TRBJ1-1; 9 bases are shared with TRBD1. Germline CDR1 reads MNHEY; CDR2 reads SVGAGI. The CDR3 totals 14 residues. V lost 6 bases and J lost 1; bases outside the gene matches: 3. Here the CDR3 reads CASRQQGANTEAFF. In DNA form, the CDR3 reads TGTGCCAGCAGGCAACAGGGGGCGAACACTGAAGCTTTCTTT.

V and J are TRBV6-5 and TRBJ1-4, with D perhaps matching TRBD1 (6 bases). CDR3 length: 15 residues. V was pared by 0 bases and J by 7 bases, with 12 bases between. From germline, CDR1 is MNHEY and CDR2 SVGAGI. The CDR3 protein is CASSYSRGASEKLFF. As DNA, the CDR3 is TGTGCCAGCAGTTACTCGAGGGGGGCGAGTGAAAAACTGTTTTTT.

The V call is TRBV18, the J call TRBJ1-1, with D unresolved. The germline V gene encodes CDR1 KGHSH and CDR2 LQKENI. V dropped 2 bases and J dropped 1 base, with 8 bases sitting between them. The CDR3 has 14 residues. The CDR3 here is CASSPAARNTEAFF. CDR3 DNA sequence: TGTGCCAGCTCACCAGCGGCGAGGAACACTGAAGCTTTCTTT.

This chain connects TRBV5-1 to TRBJ1-1, with D perhaps TRBD1 (5 bases). CDR1 is SGHRS and CDR2 is YFSETQ in the germline V gene. The V end lost 4 bases, the J end lost 4 bases, and 14 bases lay between the germline ends. The CDR3 runs 14 residues. In DNA, the CDR3 is TGCGCCAGCAGCGAACAGGACCGAGGCACTGAAGCTTTCTTT. This translates into CASSEQDRGTEAFF.

V is TRBV7-9 and J is TRBJ1-4, with TRBD1 identical over 7 bases. V shed 1 base, J shed 0 bases, and the junction held 11 bases outside the gene matches. This CDR3 has 19 residues. Germline CDR1 reads SEHNR; CDR2 reads FQNEAQ (reference sequence). The CDR3 is CASSLGRKGGWATNEKLFF. DNA of the CDR3: TGTGCCAGCAGCTTAGGCCGTAAAGGGGGCTGGGCAACTAATGAAAAACTGTTTTTT.